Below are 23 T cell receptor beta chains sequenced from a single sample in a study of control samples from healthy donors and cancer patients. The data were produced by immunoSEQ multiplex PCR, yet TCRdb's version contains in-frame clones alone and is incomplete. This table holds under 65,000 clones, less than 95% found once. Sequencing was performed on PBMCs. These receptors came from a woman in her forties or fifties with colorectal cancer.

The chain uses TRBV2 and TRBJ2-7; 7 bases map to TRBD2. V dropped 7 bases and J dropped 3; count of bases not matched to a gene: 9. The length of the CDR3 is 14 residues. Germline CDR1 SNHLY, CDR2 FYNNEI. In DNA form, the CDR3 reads TGTGCCAGCATCGTTGGAGCGGGAATCTACGAGCAGTACTTC. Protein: CASIVGAGIYEQYF.

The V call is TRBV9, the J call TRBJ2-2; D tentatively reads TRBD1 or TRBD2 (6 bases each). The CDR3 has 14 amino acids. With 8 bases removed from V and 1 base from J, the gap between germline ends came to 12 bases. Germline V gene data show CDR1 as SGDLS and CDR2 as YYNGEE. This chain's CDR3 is CARRGRRNTGELFF. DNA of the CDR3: TGTGCCAGACGGGGGCGCCGGAACACCGGGGAGCTGTTTTTT.

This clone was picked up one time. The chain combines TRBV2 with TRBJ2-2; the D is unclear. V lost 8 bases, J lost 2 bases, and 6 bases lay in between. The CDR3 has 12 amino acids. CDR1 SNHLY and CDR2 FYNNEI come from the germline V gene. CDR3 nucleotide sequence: TGTGCCAGCCGACTTAACACCGGGGAGCTGTTTTTT. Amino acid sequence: CASRLNTGELFF.

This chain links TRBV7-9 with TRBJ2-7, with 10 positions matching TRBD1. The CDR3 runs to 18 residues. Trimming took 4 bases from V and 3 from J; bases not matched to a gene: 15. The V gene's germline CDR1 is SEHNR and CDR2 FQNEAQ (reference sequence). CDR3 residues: CASSSRDRGPRGFYEQYF. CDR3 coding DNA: TGTGCCAGCAGCTCGCGGGACAGGGGTCCCAGGGGATTCTACGAGCAGTACTTC. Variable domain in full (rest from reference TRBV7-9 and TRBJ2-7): DTGVSQNPRHKITKRGQNVTFRCDPISEHNRLYWYRQTLGQGPEFLTYFQNEAQLEKSRLLSDRFSAERPKGSFSTLEIQRTEQGDSAMYLCASSSRDRGPRGFYEQYFGPGTRLTVT.

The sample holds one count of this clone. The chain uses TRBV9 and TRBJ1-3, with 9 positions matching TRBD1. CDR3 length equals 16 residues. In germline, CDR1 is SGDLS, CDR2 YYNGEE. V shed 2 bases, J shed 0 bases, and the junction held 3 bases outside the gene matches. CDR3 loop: CASSVGTGNSGNTIYF. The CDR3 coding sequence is TGTGCCAGCAGCGTTGGGACAGGGAACTCTGGAAACACCATATATTTT. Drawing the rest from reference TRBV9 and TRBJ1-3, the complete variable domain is DSGVTQTPKHLITATGQRVTLRCSPRSGDLSVYWYQQSLDQGLQFLIQYYNGEERAKGNILERFSAQQFPDLHSELNLSSLELGDSALYFCASSVGTGNSGNTIYFGEGSWLTVV.

CDR3 nucleotides: TGCGCCAGCAGCTCAGCGGGGGGGCGAGATACGCAGTATTTT. This encodes CASSSAGGRDTQYF. The chain links TRBV5-1 to TRBJ2-3, with TRBD2 identical over 10 bases. Losses at the gene ends were 3 bases for V and 5 bases for J; bases not matched to a gene: 3. In germline, CDR1 is SGHRS, CDR2 YFSETQ. CDR3 size: 14 residues.

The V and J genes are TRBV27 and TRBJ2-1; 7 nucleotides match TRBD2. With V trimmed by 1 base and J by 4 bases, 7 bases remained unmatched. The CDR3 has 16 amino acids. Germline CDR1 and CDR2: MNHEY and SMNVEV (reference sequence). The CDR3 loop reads CASSLLPSGPYNEQFF. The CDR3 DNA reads TGTGCCAGCAGTTTATTGCCTAGCGGCCCGTACAATGAGCAGTTCTTC.

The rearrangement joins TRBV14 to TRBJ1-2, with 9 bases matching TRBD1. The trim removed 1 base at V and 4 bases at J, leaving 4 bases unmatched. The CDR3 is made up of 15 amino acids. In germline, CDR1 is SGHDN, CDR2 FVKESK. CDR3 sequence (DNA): TGTGCCAGCAGCCAAGGCGGACAGGGGCCCTATGGCTACACCTTC. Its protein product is CASSQGGQGPYGYTF.

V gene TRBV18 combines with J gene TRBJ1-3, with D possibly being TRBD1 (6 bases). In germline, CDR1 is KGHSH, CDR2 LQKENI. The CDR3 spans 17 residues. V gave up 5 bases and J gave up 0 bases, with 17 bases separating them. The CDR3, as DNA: TGTGCCAGCTCAGAGGGTGACAGGTCAAGCTCTGGAAACACCATATATTTT. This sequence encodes CASSEGDRSSSGNTIYF. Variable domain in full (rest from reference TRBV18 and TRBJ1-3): NAGVMQNPRHLVRRRGQEARLRCSPMKGHSHVYWYRQLPEEGLKFMVYLQKENIIDESGMPKERFSAEFPKEGPSILRIQQVVRGDSAAYFCASSEGDRSSSGNTIYFGEGSWLTVV.

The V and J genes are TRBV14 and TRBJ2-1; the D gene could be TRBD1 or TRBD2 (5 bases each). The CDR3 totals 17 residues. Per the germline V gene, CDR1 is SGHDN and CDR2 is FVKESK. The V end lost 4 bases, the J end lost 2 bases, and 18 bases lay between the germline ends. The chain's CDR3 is CASSPTPGTAPYNEQFF. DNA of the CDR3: TGTGCCAGCAGCCCAACCCCTGGGACGGCTCCCTACAATGAGCAGTTCTTC.

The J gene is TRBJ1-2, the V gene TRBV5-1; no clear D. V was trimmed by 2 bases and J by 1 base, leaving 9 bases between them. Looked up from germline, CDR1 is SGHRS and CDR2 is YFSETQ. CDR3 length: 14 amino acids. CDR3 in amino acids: CASSLSLFNYGYTF. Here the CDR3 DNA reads TGCGCCAGCAGCTTAAGTTTGTTTAACTATGGCTACACCTTC. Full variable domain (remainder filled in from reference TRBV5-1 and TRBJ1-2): KAGVTQTPRYLIKTRGQQVTLSCSPISGHRSVSWYQQTPGQGLQFLFEYFSETQRNKGNFPGRFSGRQFSNSRSEMNVSTLELGDSALYLCASSLSLFNYGYTFGSGTRLTVV.

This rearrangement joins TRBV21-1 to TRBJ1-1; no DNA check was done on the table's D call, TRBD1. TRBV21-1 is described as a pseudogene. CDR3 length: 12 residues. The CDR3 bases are TGTGCCCCGTGTGGCAGGGACACTGAAGCTTTCTTT. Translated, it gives CAPCGRDTEAFF.

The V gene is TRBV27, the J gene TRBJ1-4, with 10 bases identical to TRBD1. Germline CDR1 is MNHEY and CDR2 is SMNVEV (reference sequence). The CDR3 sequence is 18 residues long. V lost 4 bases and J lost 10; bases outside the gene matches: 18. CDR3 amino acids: CASSSQKSPDRGRGKLFF. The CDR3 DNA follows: TGTGCCAGCAGTTCCCAAAAGAGCCCAGACAGGGGGCGAGGAAAACTGTTTTTT.

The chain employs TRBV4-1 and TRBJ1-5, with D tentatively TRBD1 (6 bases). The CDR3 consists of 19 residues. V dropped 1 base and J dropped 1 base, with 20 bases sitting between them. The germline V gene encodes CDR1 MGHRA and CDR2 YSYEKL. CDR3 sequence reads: CASSQGPFHGGISNQPQHF. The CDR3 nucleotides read TGCGCCAGCAGCCAAGGACCTTTCCACGGGGGCATAAGCAATCAGCCCCAGCATTTT.

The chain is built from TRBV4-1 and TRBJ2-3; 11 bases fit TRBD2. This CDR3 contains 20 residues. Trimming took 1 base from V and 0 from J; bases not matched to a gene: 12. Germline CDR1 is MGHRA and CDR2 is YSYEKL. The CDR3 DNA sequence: TGCGCCAGCAGCCAAGTCAAAGGACTAGCGGGCCGTGCTAGCACAGATACGCAGTATTTT. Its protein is CASSQVKGLAGRASTDTQYF.

CDR3 nucleotide sequence: TGTGCCAGCAGCTTAGATAGAACCGGGAGGGGCGAGCAGTACTTC. It yields the protein CASSLDRTGRGEQYF. The V and J genes are TRBV11-2 and TRBJ2-7, with 8 nucleotides matching TRBD2. The ends lost 0 bases at V and 6 bases at J; junction bases unmatched: 7. CDR1 is SGHAT, CDR2 FQNNGV, per germline. The CDR3 runs 15 residues.

The CDR3 here is CASSLFGAGAYEQYF. In DNA, the CDR3 is TGTGCCAGCAGCTTGTTTGGAGCGGGTGCCTACGAGCAGTACTTC. This rearrangement joins TRBV5-6 to TRBJ2-7, with D tentatively TRBD2 (6 bases). The length of the CDR3 is 15 residues. CDR1 and CDR2 (germline): SGHDT, YYEEEE. Between the trimmed V and J ends, which lost 1 base and 2 bases, there was a span of 13 bases.

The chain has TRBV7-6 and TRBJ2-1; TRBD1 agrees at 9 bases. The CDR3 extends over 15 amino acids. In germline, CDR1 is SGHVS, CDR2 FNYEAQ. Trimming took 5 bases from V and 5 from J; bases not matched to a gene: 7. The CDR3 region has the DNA TGTGCCAGCAGCCAACCGGGACAGGGTCACAATGAGCAGTTCTTC. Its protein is CASSQPGQGHNEQFF.

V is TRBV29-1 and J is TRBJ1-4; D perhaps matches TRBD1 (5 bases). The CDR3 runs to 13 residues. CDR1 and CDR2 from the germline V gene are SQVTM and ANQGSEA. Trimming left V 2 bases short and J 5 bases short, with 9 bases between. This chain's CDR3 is CSVETAGNEKLFF. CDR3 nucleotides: TGCAGCGTTGAAACCGCAGGGAATGAAAAACTGTTTTTT.

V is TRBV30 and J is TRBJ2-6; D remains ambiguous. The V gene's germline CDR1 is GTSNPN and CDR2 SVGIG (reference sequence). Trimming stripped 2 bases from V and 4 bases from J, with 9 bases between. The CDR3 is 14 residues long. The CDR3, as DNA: TGTGCCTGGAGTTCACCACAGGGGGCCAACGTCCTGACTTTC. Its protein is CAWSSPQGANVLTF.

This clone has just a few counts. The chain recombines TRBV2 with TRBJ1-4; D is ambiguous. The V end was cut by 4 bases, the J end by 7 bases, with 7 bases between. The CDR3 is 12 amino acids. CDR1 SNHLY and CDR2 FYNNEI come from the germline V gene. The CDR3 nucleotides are TGTGCCAGCAGTGTCATCGGTGAAAAACTGTTTTTT. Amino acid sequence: CASSVIGEKLFF.

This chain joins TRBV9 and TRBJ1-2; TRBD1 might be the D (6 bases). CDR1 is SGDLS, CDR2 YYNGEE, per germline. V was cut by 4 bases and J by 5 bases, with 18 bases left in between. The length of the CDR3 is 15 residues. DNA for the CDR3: TGTGCCAGCAGCTTTGGAGGGGGGAGGGGGTATGGCTACACCTTC. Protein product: CASSFGGGRGYGYTF.

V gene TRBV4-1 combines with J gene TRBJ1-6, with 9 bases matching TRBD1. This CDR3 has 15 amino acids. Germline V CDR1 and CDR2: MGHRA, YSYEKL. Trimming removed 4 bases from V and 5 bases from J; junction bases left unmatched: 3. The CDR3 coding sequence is TGCGCCAGCAGCCCAGGACAGGGGCATAATTCACCCCTCCACTTT. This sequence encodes CASSPGQGHNSPLHF.